This T cell receptor (beta chain) was recorded in a study of control samples from healthy donors and cancer patients. Using immunoSEQ multiplex PCR, the repertoire was profiled, and TCRdb retains in-frame clones only, with some absent. The sample lists tens of thousands of clones, almost 90% occurring once. Sequencing was performed on PBMCs. This receptor was taken from a man between 60 and 75 years old with colorectal cancer.

CDR3 loop: CASSYTKGQGVASNQPQHF. As DNA, the CDR3 is TGTGCCAGCAGTTACACCAAGGGACAGGGGGTAGCAAGCAATCAGCCCCAGCATTTT. The gene calls are TRBV6-2 or TRBV6-3 and TRBJ1-5; 11 positions agree with TRBD1. CDR1 MNHEY and CDR2 SVGEGT come from the germline V gene. J was trimmed by 1 base and V by 2 bases; bases with no gene match: 10. There are 19 residues in the CDR3.